The present entry profiles one T cell receptor beta chain with its context. Its antigen target is currently unknown. Base qualities are not at hand, and no much larger clone is one base apart. The CDR1 and CDR2 encoded by the germline V gene are KGHSH and LQKENI. Counted from cysteine to phenylalanine, this CDR3 has 13 amino acids. Of the read, only the CDR3 DNA is kept; its 39 bases are in frame from base 1. V is cut by 4 bases and J by 6 bases, and the space between the germline ends is 9 bases. This entry belongs to a study of blood T cell repertoires in COVID-19 (dated by TCRdb to 2019 to 2021). Describing the broader study: The collaborator samples originated in the United States, Italy and Spain and spanned the acute and convalescent phases of COVID-19. The prospective study material was composed of cDNA or gDNA derived from T cells, B-cell-depleted T cells, or PBMCs. Subjects who had been exposed to COVID-19, were actively infected with it, or had recovered from it provided the deeply sampled blood TCRbeta repertoires that made up the dataset. The repertoires were released in a freely available public database intended as a resource for research on the immune response to SARS-CoV-2. The samples were drawn from the first 160 participants of the ongoing ImmuneRACE study and from over 950 subjects provided by 6 global collaborators. Sample metadata almost always included a de-identified subject ID, COVID-19 status, age in years and sex. Where available, HLA class I and class II types were obtained from metadata supplied by the sample provider rather than from assay-based typing.

The collaborating institutions used their own protocols to collect whole blood in K2EDTA tubes. For TCRbeta analysis, collaborators shipped samples in one of three forms: frozen whole blood, isolated PBMCs, or DNA extracted from either of those sample types. Points the paper makes about the study in general: Clinical and demographic metadata were provided uncurated, with the amount varying by source and participant.

TCRbeta CDR3 regions were amplified from genomic DNA by means of the immunoSEQ Assay, a bias-controlled multiplex PCR. The authors' pipeline ran thus. The number of nucleated cells in each sample was estimated from the amplification of reference gene primers within the assay. To quantify the absolute abundance of each unique TCRbeta CDR3 rearrangement, sequence reads were collapsed and filtered. For each sample, productive Simpson clonality was calculated as the square root of Simpson's diversity index across productive rearrangements. TCRdb provides this immuneACCESS table in a form limited to in-frame rearrangements. Some clones are lacking; in checked studies, under half of them reflect an unresolved V gene, and why the rest are absent is not known. Clone size and V and J calls were adopted from that table, with D and trimming inferred from the DNA. The sample table lists about 190,000 clones, around 89% of them with a count of one. The ten largest account for 0.55% to 0.8% of the sample.

The sequence was collected from a man aged 45-65 years with acute or convalescent COVID-19. Recombination linked TRBV18 to TRBJ2-2; TRBD1 might be the D gene, on 5 matching bases. Sequenced material: peripheral blood. In nucleotide form, the sequence is TGTGCCAGCTCACGTCAGGGCCCCGGGGAGCTGTTTTTT. This is translated as CASSRQGPGELFF.